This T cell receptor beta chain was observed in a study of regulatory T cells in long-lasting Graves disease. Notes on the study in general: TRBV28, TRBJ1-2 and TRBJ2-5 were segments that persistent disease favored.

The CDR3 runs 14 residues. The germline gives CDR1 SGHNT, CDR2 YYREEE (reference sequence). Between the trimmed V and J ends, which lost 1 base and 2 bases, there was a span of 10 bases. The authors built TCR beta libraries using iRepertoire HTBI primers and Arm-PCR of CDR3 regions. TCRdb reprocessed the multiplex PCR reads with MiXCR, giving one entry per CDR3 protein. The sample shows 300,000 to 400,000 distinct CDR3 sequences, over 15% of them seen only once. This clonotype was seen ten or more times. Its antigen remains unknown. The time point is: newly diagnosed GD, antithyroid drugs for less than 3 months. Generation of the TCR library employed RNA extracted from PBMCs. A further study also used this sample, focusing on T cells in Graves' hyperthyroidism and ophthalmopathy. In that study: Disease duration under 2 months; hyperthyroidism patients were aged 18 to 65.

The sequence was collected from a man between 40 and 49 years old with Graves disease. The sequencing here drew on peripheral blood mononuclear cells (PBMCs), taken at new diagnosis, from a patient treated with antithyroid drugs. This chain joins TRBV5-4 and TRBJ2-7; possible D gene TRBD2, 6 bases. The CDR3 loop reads CASSLRDSTYEQYF. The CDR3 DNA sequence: TGTGCCAGCAGCTTGAGGGACTCAACCTACGAGCAGTACTTC.